Listed below are T cell receptor beta chains from one sample, sequenced in a study of CD8+ T cells in alopecia areata. Using immunoSEQ multiplex PCR, the repertoire was profiled, and TCRdb retains in-frame clones only, with some absent. The sample consists of 150,000 to 200,000 clones, under 70% of them appearing once. Sequenced here: CD4+ T cells sorted from blood, sampled at week 4, from a patient treated with tofacitinib. These receptors were collected from a human donor with alopecia areata. CDR3s include the opening cysteine and the closing phenylalanine or tryptophan. D genes are given only for firm matches. Clone size is stated in some rows and not others, as once, few, many or a class when expanded.

V gene: TRBV29-1
clone size: few
D gene: -
J gene: TRBJ2-7
CDR3 DNA: TGCAGCGTTAGACGGCTACTCTCCTACGAGCAGTACTTC
CDR3 protein: CSVRRLLSYEQYF

V gene: TRBV4-1
clone size: -
D gene: TRBD1
J gene: TRBJ2-7
CDR3 DNA: TGCGCCAGCAGCCCCTTGGGACAGGGAGCCTCGAACGAGCAGTACTTC
CDR3 protein: CASSPLGQGASNEQYF

V gene: TRBV15
clone size: -
D gene: -
J gene: TRBJ1-6
CDR3 DNA: TGTGCCACCAGCAGAGATAGAAGAGATTCACCCCTCCACTTT
CDR3 protein: CATSRDRRDSPLHF

V gene: TRBV6-1
clone size: many
D gene: -
J gene: TRBJ2-1
CDR3 DNA: TGTGCCAGCAGGCTCGGGACACAATACAATGAGCAGTTCTTC
CDR3 protein: CASRLGTQYNEQFF

V gene: TRBV7-3
clone size: -
D gene: -
J gene: TRBJ2-3
CDR3 DNA: TGTGCCAGCAGCTCCGGACTTGTTGGAAATACGCAGTATTTT
CDR3 protein: CASSSGLVGNTQYF

V gene: TRBV21-1
clone size: few
D gene: -
J gene: TRBJ2-3
CDR3 DNA: TGTGCCAGCAGCAAGGAACCCGGGACAGGGTACACAGATACGCAGTATTTT
CDR3 protein: CASSKEPGTGYTDTQYF

V gene: TRBV7-2
clone size: -
D gene: -
J gene: TRBJ2-6
CDR3 DNA: TGTGCCAGCAGCCCTGGACGTAGCTCTGGGGCCAACGTCCTGACTTTC
CDR3 protein: CASSPGRSSGANVLTF

V gene: TRBV30
clone size: -
D gene: -
J gene: TRBJ2-5
CDR3 DNA: TGTGCCGGAACAGACTTCCAAGAGACCCAGTACTTC
CDR3 protein: CAGTDFQETQYF

V gene: TRBV29-1
clone size: -
D gene: -
J gene: TRBJ1-2
CDR3 DNA: TGCAGCGTTCAACAGGGATCGGGGGGCTACACCTTC
CDR3 protein: CSVQQGSGGYTF

V gene: TRBV5-4
clone size: -
D gene: -
J gene: TRBJ1-1
CDR3 DNA: TGTGCCAGCAGCCGAGACATGAACACTGAAGCTTTCTTT
CDR3 protein: CASSRDMNTEAFF

V gene: TRBV20-1
clone size: -
D gene: -
J gene: TRBJ2-5
CDR3 DNA: TGCAGTGCGGCTCAAGAGACCCAGTACTTC
CDR3 protein: CSAAQETQYF

V gene: TRBV5-4
clone size: -
D gene: -
J gene: TRBJ1-6
CDR3 DNA: TGTGCCAGCAGTCCCGGGACCTATAATTCACCCCTCCACTTT
CDR3 protein: CASSPGTYNSPLHF

V gene: TRBV11-2
clone size: -
D gene: -
J gene: TRBJ2-7
CDR3 DNA: TGTGCCAGCAGCTTAGCCCTGGGCGAGCAGTACTTC
CDR3 protein: CASSLALGEQYF

V gene: TRBV27
clone size: few
D gene: TRBD1
J gene: TRBJ2-3
CDR3 DNA: TGTGCCAGCATCCAATATGACAGGGTGGGTGAGGATACGCAGTATTTT
CDR3 protein: CASIQYDRVGEDTQYF

V gene: TRBV5-1
clone size: -
D gene: -
J gene: TRBJ1-2
CDR3 DNA: TGCGCCAGCAGTCCGGACAGCAACTATGGCTACACCTTC
CDR3 protein: CASSPDSNYGYTF

V gene: TRBV29-1
clone size: -
D gene: TRBD2
J gene: TRBJ2-5
CDR3 DNA: TGCAGCATAGGACTAGCGGGCGCCGAGACCCAGTACTTC
CDR3 protein: CSIGLAGAETQYF

V gene: TRBV30
clone size: -
D gene: TRBD2
J gene: TRBJ2-1
CDR3 DNA: TGTGCCTGGGCGACTAGCGGGTCAAATGAGCAGTTCTTC
CDR3 protein: CAWATSGSNEQFF

V gene: TRBV5-1
clone size: -
D gene: -
J gene: TRBJ1-1
CDR3 DNA: TGCGCCAGCAGCTTGGCATCGGGTCTCGACACTGAAGCTTTCTTT
CDR3 protein: CASSLASGLDTEAFF

V gene: TRBV29-1
clone size: -
D gene: -
J gene: TRBJ1-1
CDR3 DNA: TGCAGCGTTGCGGCAGCCAGAAGGGCTTTCTTT
CDR3 protein: CSVAAARRAFF

V gene: TRBV6-5
clone size: few
D gene: -
J gene: TRBJ2-7
CDR3 DNA: TGTGCCAGCACCGATCCTCCCGGTGAGCAGTACTTC
CDR3 protein: CASTDPPGEQYF

V gene: TRBV29-1
clone size: -
D gene: -
J gene: TRBJ1-1
CDR3 DNA: TGCAGCGCAACGAACATAAGCCCAAGCACTGAAGCTTTCTTT
CDR3 protein: CSATNISPSTEAFF

V gene: TRBV9
clone size: -
D gene: -
J gene: TRBJ1-2
CDR3 DNA: TGTGCCAGCAGCGCCCGACAGGAAAGGGGTGGCTACACCTTC
CDR3 protein: CASSARQERGGYTF

V gene: TRBV5-6
clone size: -
D gene: -
J gene: TRBJ1-1
CDR3 DNA: TGTGCCAGCAGCCGTACGACAAACCTGAACACTGAAGCTTTCTTT
CDR3 protein: CASSRTTNLNTEAFF

V gene: TRBV7-9
clone size: few
D gene: TRBD2
J gene: TRBJ2-1
CDR3 DNA: TGTGCCAGCAGCCTAATCCAGGGACTAGCGGTATACAATGAGCAGTTCTTC
CDR3 protein: CASSLIQGLAVYNEQFF

V gene: TRBV14
clone size: -
D gene: -
J gene: TRBJ2-3
CDR3 DNA: TGTGCCAGCAGTCTGACTCGTAATACGCAGTATTTT
CDR3 protein: CASSLTRNTQYF

V gene: TRBV27
clone size: -
D gene: TRBD1
J gene: TRBJ2-2
CDR3 DNA: TGTGCCAGCAGTTTATTGGGACAGGGGTCGGGCGGGGAGCTGTTTTTT
CDR3 protein: CASSLLGQGSGGELFF

V gene: TRBV29-1
clone size: -
D gene: -
J gene: TRBJ2-5
CDR3 DNA: TGCAGCGTTGATAGTACAGGGGAGGGGGAGACCCAGTACTTC
CDR3 protein: CSVDSTGEGETQYF

V gene: TRBV29-1
clone size: -
D gene: -
J gene: TRBJ2-3
CDR3 DNA: TGCAGCGTTGCCGGGGACACAGATACGCAGTATTTT
CDR3 protein: CSVAGDTDTQYF

V gene: TRBV7-9
clone size: many
D gene: -
J gene: TRBJ1-1
CDR3 DNA: TGTGCCAGCAGCTTGCAGGGGAACACTGAAGCTTTCTTT
CDR3 protein: CASSLQGNTEAFF

V gene: TRBV2
clone size: -
D gene: -
J gene: TRBJ1-2
CDR3 DNA: TGTGCCAGCAGTCGCCCACCCCCTGGCTACACCTTC
CDR3 protein: CASSRPPPGYTF

V gene: TRBV18
clone size: -
D gene: -
J gene: TRBJ1-2
CDR3 DNA: TGTGCCAGCTCACCAGACAGCTATGGCTACACCTTC
CDR3 protein: CASSPDSYGYTF

V gene: TRBV2
clone size: -
D gene: -
J gene: TRBJ1-5
CDR3 DNA: TGTGCCAGCAGCCGCGGCGGAATAAATCAGCCCCAGCATTTT
CDR3 protein: CASSRGGINQPQHF

V gene: TRBV29-1
clone size: once
D gene: TRBD1
J gene: TRBJ2-7
CDR3 DNA: TGCAGCGTTGCCGGGACAGCCCGCTCCTACGAGCAGTACTTC
CDR3 protein: CSVAGTARSYEQYF

V gene: TRBV30
clone size: -
D gene: TRBD1
J gene: TRBJ2-7
CDR3 DNA: TGTGCCTGGAGAGCCCCGGGGACAGGGGTCTACGAGCAGTACTTC
CDR3 protein: CAWRAPGTGVYEQYF

V gene: TRBV5-1
clone size: once
D gene: TRBD2
J gene: TRBJ2-5
CDR3 DNA: TGCGCCAGCAGCCATACTAGCGGGACTCAAGAGACCCAGTACTTC
CDR3 protein: CASSHTSGTQETQYF

V gene: TRBV5-1
clone size: -
D gene: TRBD1
J gene: TRBJ1-1
CDR3 DNA: TGCGCCAGCAGCACGACAGGGGCATCAACTGAAGCTTTCTTT
CDR3 protein: CASSTTGASTEAFF

V gene: TRBV30
clone size: -
D gene: -
J gene: TRBJ2-2
CDR3 DNA: TGTGCCTGGAGTGCCCGACTACAGGGTTCCGGGGAGCTGTTTTTT
CDR3 protein: CAWSARLQGSGELFF

V gene: TRBV6-5
clone size: -
D gene: TRBD1
J gene: TRBJ1-6
CDR3 DNA: TGTGCCAGCACCGGGACAGGGGTTTCACCCCTCCACTTT
CDR3 protein: CASTGTGVSPLHF

V gene: TRBV18
clone size: -
D gene: -
J gene: TRBJ1-2
CDR3 DNA: TGTGCCAGCTCACCCATGACAGATCTCTATGGCTACACCTTC
CDR3 protein: CASSPMTDLYGYTF

V gene: TRBV2
clone size: -
D gene: -
J gene: TRBJ1-4
CDR3 DNA: TGTGCCAGCAGGGAGCGGGGGAGAAGCGAAAAACTGTTTTTT
CDR3 protein: CASRERGRSEKLFF

V gene: TRBV30
clone size: -
D gene: -
J gene: TRBJ1-2
CDR3 DNA: TGTGCCTGGAAGCGTGACCGACAGGAAAATGGCTACACCTTC
CDR3 protein: CAWKRDRQENGYTF

V gene: TRBV29-1
clone size: -
D gene: -
J gene: TRBJ2-5
CDR3 DNA: TGCAGCGCCCGGACCTACCAAGAGACCCAGTACTTC
CDR3 protein: CSARTYQETQYF

V gene: TRBV2
clone size: -
D gene: -
J gene: TRBJ1-2
CDR3 DNA: TGTGCCAGCAGCGGGAGGCCCTATGGCTACACCTTC
CDR3 protein: CASSGRPYGYTF